Following are 24 T cell receptor beta chains from one sample sequenced in a study of T cells in Graves' hyperthyroidism and ophthalmopathy. RNA transcripts were the template for amplifying TCR beta CDR3 regions. When the TCR CDR3 underwent first-round RT-PCR, the HTBI primer set was used. Via MiXCR, TCRdb re-called the multiplex PCR reads, giving one row per CDR3 protein. The sample has about 840,000 distinct CDR3 sequences, approximately 40% seen once; the top ten hold around 9.3%. The sequencing input was blood. The receptors were gathered from a man aged 18 to 35 with Graves' hyperthyroidism.

This clonotype was counted at least ten times. The gene calls are TRBV29-1 and TRBJ2-2; no definite D call. Trimming left V 7 bases short and J 2 bases short, with 14 bases between. Germline-derived CDR1 and CDR2 are SQVTM and ANQGSEA. CDR3 size: 14 residues. The CDR3 bases are TGCAGCGCTGGGCTGACTCATAACACCGGGGAGCTGTTTTTT. Encoded protein: CSAGLTHNTGELFF.

This clonotype was recorded many times. The V call is TRBV2, the J call TRBJ2-7; tentative D call: TRBD1 (6 bases). Germline V gene sequence: CDR1 SNHLY, CDR2 FYNNEI. There are 15 residues in the CDR3. Deletions cut 2 bases from V and 1 base from J, with 12 bases between. CDR3 amino acids: CASSEWQGISYEQYF. The CDR3 DNA sequence: TGTGCCAGCAGTGAATGGCAGGGGATTTCCTACGAGCAGTACTTC.

The chain uses TRBV7-2 and TRBJ2-7; 7 bases agree with TRBD1. The V gene's germline CDR1 is SGHTA and CDR2 FQGNSA. V was clipped by 5 bases and J by 3 bases; unmatched bases: 7. The CDR3 consists of 14 residues. Here the CDR3 reads CASSPTGEIYEQYF. The CDR3, as DNA: TGTGCCAGCAGCCCCACAGGGGAGATCTACGAGCAGTACTTC.

The chain employs TRBV11-1 and TRBJ2-5, with D possibly matching TRBD2 (6 bases). Per the germline V gene, CDR1 is SGHAT and CDR2 is FQDESV (reference sequence). There are 12 residues in the CDR3. Trimming pared 4 bases from V and 13 bases from J, leaving 16 bases between. CDR3 residues: CASSSVAGFWYF. The CDR3 DNA sequence: TGTGCCAGCAGCTCAGTCGCGGGATTCTGGTACTTC.

Turning to this clonotype: A much larger clonotype is one base distant, so this may be a read error. The chain combines TRBV7-2 with TRBJ1-2, with 7 bases identical to TRBD1. V shed 4 bases, J shed 1 base, and the junction held 9 bases outside the gene matches. Germline lookup yields CDR1 SGHTA and CDR2 FQGNSA. This CDR3 is built from 16 residues. CDR3 loop: CASSSGSGTVNYGYTF. CDR3 in DNA: TGTGCCAGCAGCTCAGGTTCCGGGACAGTTAACTATGGCTACACCTTC.

The chain links TRBV20-1 to TRBJ2-7; 8 bases agree with TRBD2. The junction had 10 bases not matched to a gene; V was cut back by 2 bases and J by 4 bases. The CDR3 runs to 15 residues. From germline, CDR1 is DFQATT and CDR2 SNEGSKA (reference sequence). The CDR3 reads CSARPPGRAGYEQYF. In nucleotides, the CDR3 is TGCAGTGCTAGACCTCCCGGGAGGGCCGGATACGAGCAGTACTTC.

In the case of this clonotype: A much larger clonotype is one base distant, so this may be a read error. Because it lacks the conserved phenylalanine or tryptophan at the end, this CDR3 is likely a read error. This chain joins TRBV2 and TRBJ1-1; no clear D. Germline V gives CDR1 SNHLY, CDR2 FYNNEI. Trimming took off 8 bases at V and 6 bases at J, with 10 bases between the two ends. The CDR3 covers 11 residues. The CDR3: CASPAGSEAFS. In DNA form, the CDR3 reads TGTGCCAGCCCTGCGGGATCTGAAGCTTTCTCT.

Written as DNA, the CDR3 is TGTGCCAGCAGCTTAAAGGGAGATGGAAAACTGTTTTTT. Its translation is CASSLKGDGKLFF. This chain uses TRBV5-5 with TRBJ1-4; no definite D call. The CDR3 has 13 residues. V was pared by 2 bases and J by 10 bases, with 12 bases between. Germline V lookup: CDR1 SGHKS, CDR2 YYEKEE (reference sequence).

This clonotype occurred many times. The chain links TRBV9 to TRBJ1-4; possibly TRBD1 for D (5 bases). Deletions cut 0 bases from V and 6 bases from J, with 12 bases between. The CDR3 sequence is 15 residues long. CDR1 is SGDLS and CDR2 is YYNGEE in the germline V gene. The CDR3 sequence: CASSVVGGADEKLFF. DNA of the CDR3: TGTGCCAGCAGCGTAGTAGGAGGGGCGGATGAAAAACTGTTTTTT.

Ten or more counts support this clonotype. The chain combines TRBV9 with TRBJ1-2; 9 bases are a match to TRBD1. CDR1 is SGDLS and CDR2 is YYNGEE in the germline V gene. J lost 5 bases, V lost 5 bases, and 10 bases had no gene match. The CDR3 loop spans 15 amino acids. Here the CDR3 DNA reads TGTGCCAGCAGGGGACAGGGTGAGCCAGATTATGGCTACACCTTC. This codes for CASRGQGEPDYGYTF.

Ten or more counts support this clonotype. The J gene is TRBJ1-5, the V gene TRBV29-1; weak D call: TRBD1 (5 bases). CDR3 length equals 12 residues. Trimming took 5 bases from V and 6 from J, leaving 11 bases between them. Germline CDR1 reads SQVTM; CDR2 reads ANQGSEA. The CDR3 coding sequence is TGCAGCGTTTTACCAGGGCTTCAGCCCCAGCATTTT. Its translation: CSVLPGLQPQHF.

V gene TRBV6-1 combines with J gene TRBJ2-7; D call uncertain. Germline loops: CDR1 MNHNS, CDR2 SASEGT. The CDR3 sequence is 13 residues long. V was shortened by 11 bases and J by 0 bases, with 14 bases between the two germline ends. CDR3 in amino acids: CAWSVSHSYEQYF. The CDR3 bases are TGTGCCTGGAGTGTAAGCCACTCCTACGAGCAGTACTTC.

Regarding this clonotype: A single base separates this from a much larger clone, so it may be a read error. This rearrangement joins TRBV4-2 to TRBJ2-7; D unresolved. CDR3 length equals 12 residues. The V gene's germline CDR1 is LGHNA and CDR2 YNFKEQ. Trimming took off 0 bases at V and 5 bases at J, with 5 bases between the two ends. CDR3 protein: CASSQERDEQYF. CDR3 nucleotides: TGTGCCAGCAGCCAAGAAAGGGACGAGCAGTACTTC.

The chain uses TRBV20-1 and TRBJ1-2; D perhaps matches TRBD1 (5 bases). V was pared by 4 bases and J by 8 bases, with 17 bases between. Germline V gene lookup returns CDR1 DFQATT and CDR2 SNEGSKA (reference sequence). The CDR3 is 13 residues long. CDR3 DNA sequence: TGCAGTGCTACTACGGGACGCCTCGAGGGCTACACCTTC. It translates to CSATTGRLEGYTF.

Ten or more counts support this clonotype. The chain carries TRBV7-2 and TRBJ1-1; no definite D call. The germline gives CDR1 SGHTA, CDR2 FQGNSA. With 5 bases removed from V and 7 bases from J, the gap between germline ends came to 14 bases. The CDR3 covers 13 residues. This chain's CDR3 is CASSRTVGNEAFF. CDR3 nucleotide sequence: TGTGCCAGCAGCCGTACAGTAGGGAATGAAGCTTTCTTT.

As to this clonotype: This may be a read error: a much more frequent sequence differs by one nucleotide. This chain joins TRBV9 and TRBJ2-6; D call uncertain. Germline CDR1 SGDLS, CDR2 YYNGEE. This CDR3 comprises 15 residues. V was pared by 3 bases and J by 3 bases, with 10 bases between. CDR3 loop: CASSADWDGANVLTF. In DNA form, the CDR3 reads TGTGCCAGCAGCGCAGATTGGGATGGGGCCAACGTCCTGACTTTC.

The V gene is TRBV12-3 or TRBV12-4, the J gene TRBJ1-2; D unclear. This CDR3 comprises 13 residues. Trimming pared 6 bases from V and 4 bases from J, leaving 12 bases between. CDR3 loop: CASSPFLRYGYTF. The DNA of the CDR3 is TGTGCCAGCAGCCCTTTTCTACGCTATGGCTACACCTTC.

This clonotype occurred once. V and J are TRBV29-1 and TRBJ2-2, with TRBD1 identical over 9 bases. Unmatched junction bases numbered 14, after V lost 8 bases and J lost 10 bases. The CDR3 contains 14 residues. CDR1 and CDR2 from the germline V gene are SQVTM and ANQGSEA. CDR3 coding DNA: TGCAGCACCATTACCGGGACAGGGAAATTGGAGCTGTTTTTT. It yields the protein CSTITGTGKLELFF.

This clonotype has a handful of counts. The J gene is TRBJ1-4, the V gene TRBV5-1; D gene ambiguous. Germline assignment: CDR1 SGHRS and CDR2 YFSETQ. The germline V and J ends were trimmed by 0 bases and 8 bases, with 14 bases remaining between them. CDR3 size: 15 residues. CDR3 loop: CASSLADGRGEKLFF. The CDR3 nucleotides are TGCGCCAGCAGCTTGGCAGACGGACGAGGGGAAAAACTGTTTTTT.

With regard to this clonotype: The junction does not match germline at one end; this may be a read error. This chain links TRBV5-4 with TRBJ2-5, with TRBD1 as a possible D gene (6 bases). CDR3 length equals 14 residues. The germline V gene encodes CDR1 SGHNT and CDR2 YYREEE (reference sequence). The CDR3 coding sequence is TGTGCCAGCAGCCCCGGGACACAACAAGAGACCCAGTGCTTC. Translated: CASSPGTQQETQCF.

This clonotype was seen repeatedly, ten times or more. The gene calls are TRBV25-1 and TRBJ2-7; 8 bases match TRBD1. Germline CDR1 is MGHDK and CDR2 is SYGVNS. V trimming: 3 bases; J trimming: 5 bases; junction bases outside the gene matches: 6. The CDR3 sequence is 14 residues long. CDR3 in amino acids: CASSDVRTGNEQYF. For the CDR3, the DNA is TGTGCCAGCAGTGACGTGAGGACAGGGAACGAGCAGTACTTC.

Of note for this clonotype: Since a much larger clone is just one base distant, this may be a read error. The chain links TRBV29-1 to TRBJ1-2; D gene uncertain. Deletions cut 4 bases from V and 3 bases from J, with 12 bases between. CDR3 size: 13 residues. Germline V gives CDR1 SQVTM, CDR2 ANQGSEA. The CDR3 DNA sequence: TGCAGCGTTGTAGCGAGCGATTACTATGGCTACACCTTC. Translated, it gives CSVVASDYYGYTF.

The J gene is TRBJ1-1, the V gene TRBV6-6, with D maybe TRBD1 (5 bases). CDR1 is MNHNY, CDR2 SVGAGI, per germline (reference sequence). V lost 0 bases and J lost 5, with 10 bases in between. The CDR3 has 14 amino acids. The CDR3 loop reads CASSYSTVVTEAFF. The CDR3 region has the DNA TGTGCCAGCAGTTACTCGACAGTGGTGACTGAAGCTTTCTTT.

This chain connects TRBV20-1 to TRBJ2-2, with TRBD1 matching over 7 bases. CDR1 and CDR2 from the germline V gene are DFQATT and SNEGSKA (reference sequence). This CDR3 spans 13 amino acids. CDR3 loop: CSLRQGWTGELFF. CDR3 coding DNA: TGCAGCCTAAGACAGGGATGGACCGGGGAGCTGTTTTTT.